This T cell receptor beta chain was identified in a study of shared clonotypes between healthy human individuals. About the study: The cohort comprised a couple of women and a few men. Their ages spanned 18 to 49 years.

Sequenced by immunoSEQ multiplex PCR; TCRdb stores in-frame clones only, minus some. The table has 650,000 to 800,000 clones, 92% seen once. Positive CCR7 selection of CD45RO-negative cells yielded the naive CD8 cells, and terminally differentiated effector memory CD45RA+ cells were excluded. This CDR3 comprises 15 residues. The V and J ends lost 3 bases and 4 bases respectively, with 16 bases between them. CDR1 is SGDLS and CDR2 is YYNGEE in the germline V gene. The rearrangement uses TRBV9 and TRBJ1-2; D is ambiguous. The sample taken for sequencing was naive CD8+ T cells sorted from blood. This clonotype was obtained from a young man in good health. The CDR3 region has the DNA TGTGCCAGCAGCGGCGCGTCCGGGGTCCCCTATGGCTACACCTTC. Translation: CASSGASGVPYGYTF.